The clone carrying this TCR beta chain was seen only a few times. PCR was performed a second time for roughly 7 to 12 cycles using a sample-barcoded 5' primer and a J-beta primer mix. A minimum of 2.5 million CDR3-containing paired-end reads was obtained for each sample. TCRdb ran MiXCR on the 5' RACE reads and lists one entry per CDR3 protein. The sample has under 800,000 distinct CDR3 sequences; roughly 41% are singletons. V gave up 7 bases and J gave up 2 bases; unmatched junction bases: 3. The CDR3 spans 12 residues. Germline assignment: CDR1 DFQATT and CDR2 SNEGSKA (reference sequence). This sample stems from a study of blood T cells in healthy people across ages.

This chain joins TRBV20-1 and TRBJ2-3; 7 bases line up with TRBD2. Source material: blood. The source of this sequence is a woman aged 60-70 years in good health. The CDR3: CSGLAATDTQYF. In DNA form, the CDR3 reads TGCAGTGGGCTAGCGGCCACAGATACGCAGTATTTT.